The clone carrying this TCR beta chain was seen a single time. The sample is drawn from a study of blood T cell repertoires in COVID-19. The table came from immunoSEQ multiplex PCR; TCRdb's copy has only in-frame clones and leaves some out. The sample lists 250,000 to 350,000 clones; 70% to 85% were seen once. Trimming pared 7 bases from V and 9 bases from J, leaving 13 bases between. The germline CDR1 and CDR2 sequences are SNHLY and FYNNEI. This CDR3 is built from 12 residues. The TCR comes from a human donor with COVID-19, enrolled during active disease. The donor label of this sample is uncertain. The chain is built from TRBV2 and TRBJ1-5; the D gene is possibly TRBD1 (5 bases). Input material: peripheral blood. CDR3 bases: TGTGCCAGCACCTCCCGGGGGTTGCCCCAGCATTTT. It specifies CASTSRGLPQHF.